This T cell receptor (beta chain) was sequenced in a study of blood T cell repertoires in COVID-19. The CDR3 is 15 residues long. The V gene's germline CDR1 is KGHSH and CDR2 LQKENI. Trimming left V 1 base short and J 0 bases short, with 9 bases between. Before being deemed recovered, Cohort 3 donors had two negative PCRs, clearance, or symptom resolution. In the study's own analysis: Amplifying reference gene primers gave estimates of nucleated cell counts. Assay: immunoSEQ multiplex PCR; the TCRdb copy retains only in-frame clones and omits some. From that table come the V and J calls and clone size; the DNA was used to work out D and trimming. The profile shows a few hundred thousand clones, about nine tenths of them singletons.

The origin of this receptor is a woman aged 55-69 years who had recovered from COVID-19. The chain couples TRBV18 to TRBJ1-2; D unclear. Sequencing used PBMCs or T cells enriched from blood (not recorded which). The CDR3 sequence: CASSPRFEANYGYTF. In DNA, the CDR3 is TGTGCCAGCTCACCACGTTTCGAGGCTAACTATGGCTACACCTTC.